The clone carrying this T cell receptor beta chain is a singleton in its sample. These data originate in a study of low-dose radiotherapy and immunotherapy resistance in tumors. With TRAV- and TRBV-specific primers, first-strand cDNA was made, covering the alpha and beta chains. TCR amplification used 20 to 25 PCR cycles, a constant-region primer and a V-primer adapter. TCRdb re-called the reads with MiXCR, one entry per CDR3 protein. The table includes around 18,000 distinct CDR3 sequences, 74% detected once. This CDR3 comprises 12 residues. Germline loops: CDR1 SGDLS, CDR2 YYNGEE. The V gene lost 0 bases and the J gene lost 5 bases, with 3 bases spanning the gap.

V usage is TRBV9 and J usage is TRBJ2-4; unclear D gene. This clonotype was sampled from a human donor with advanced metastatic prostate, ovarian, gallbladder or colorectal cancer (not recorded which). This table probably holds off-target reads from a library built for another chain. In DNA form, the CDR3 reads TGTGCCAGCAGCGTAGTCGAAAACATTCAGTACTTC. The encoded protein is CASSVVENIQYF.